The 17 T cell receptor beta chains listed next were all sequenced from one sample in a study of technical replicates of blood from four donors (dated by TCRdb to the late 2010s). Libraries were built with the immunoSEQ multiplex PCR assay. Not all clones reach the TCRdb copy of this immuneACCESS table, which keeps in-frame sequences only. Checked studies attribute under half of the gap to unresolved V genes and leave the rest unexplained. For this sample there are about 79,000 clones; more than 90% appear just once. Of the sample, about 0.38% is held by the ten largest clones. Material for sequencing was T cells isolated from PBMCs. Source of these receptors: a human donor in good health. Some clones in this sample may be carry-over from other donors' samples.

This chain links TRBV4-1 with TRBJ2-7; 9 bases align to TRBD2. The CDR3 has 13 amino acids. CDR1 is MGHRA, CDR2 YSYEKL, per germline. V trimming: 11 bases; J trimming: 5 bases; junction bases outside the gene matches: 10. The CDR3 coding sequence is TGCGCCTCGGGAAGGTCTAGCGGGAACGAGCAGTACTTC. Its translation is CASGRSSGNEQYF.

The J gene is TRBJ2-7, the V gene TRBV7-8, with 8 bases that match TRBD1. V was clipped by 3 bases and J by 5 bases; unmatched bases: 9. The CDR3 extends over 15 amino acids. The germline V gene encodes CDR1 SGHVS and CDR2 FQNEAQ. CDR3 loop: CASSLYLTGEHEQYF. The CDR3 DNA sequence: TGTGCCAGCAGCTTGTACTTGACAGGGGAACACGAGCAGTACTTC. Complete variable domain (other parts from reference TRBV7-8 and TRBJ2-7): GAGVSQSPRYKVAKRGQDVALRCDPISGHVSLFWYQQALGQGPEFLTYFQNEAQLDKSGLPSDRFFAERPEGSVSTLKIQRTQQEDSAVYLCASSLYLTGEHEQYFGPGTRLTVT.

V usage is TRBV11-3 and J usage is TRBJ2-2; unclear D gene. In germline, CDR1 is SGHNT, CDR2 YENEEA. Deletions cut 4 bases from V and 4 bases from J, with 4 bases between. There are 12 residues in the CDR3. CDR3 amino acids: CASSSLTGELFF. The CDR3 bases are TGTGCCAGCAGCTCTCTCACCGGGGAGCTGTTTTTT.

A single count supports this clone. The chain combines TRBV7-2 with TRBJ2-2; a possible D gene is TRBD2 (7 bases). V was clipped by 7 bases and J by 3 bases, with 15 bases between them. The CDR3 runs 15 residues. Germline CDR1 is SGHTA and CDR2 is FQGNSA. The CDR3 coding sequence is TGTGCCAGCAAGGGGGGGCTAGGTCACACCGGGGAGCTGTTTTTT. Amino acid sequence: CASKGGLGHTGELFF.

The rearrangement links TRBV5-5 to TRBJ2-7, with 7 bases that match TRBD2. This CDR3 region has 16 residues. Trimming cost V 1 base and J 3 bases; bases outside gene matches: 10. Per the germline V gene, CDR1 is SGHKS and CDR2 is YYEKEE (reference sequence). The CDR3 coding sequence is TGTGCCAGCAGCTTGCAATTGGTTTCGGGGGGCTACGAGCAGTACTTC. Translation gives CASSLQLVSGGYEQYF.

The chain recombines TRBV7-8 with TRBJ2-4; D may be TRBD1 (5 bases). Germline V gene sequence: CDR1 SGHVS, CDR2 FQNEAQ. V dropped 2 bases and J dropped 8 bases, with 13 bases sitting between them. This CDR3 is built from 14 residues. CDR3 in amino acids: CASSLSRAEDIQYF. The DNA for the CDR3 is TGTGCCAGCAGCTTATCCAGGGCCGAGGACATTCAGTACTTC.

V gene TRBV5-8 combines with J gene TRBJ1-4; no clear D. Per the germline V gene, CDR1 is SGHTS and CDR2 is YDEGEE. Trimming left V 4 bases short and J 8 bases short, with 15 bases between. The CDR3 has 14 residues. The CDR3 sequence is CASSLRLGGEKLFF. DNA for the CDR3: TGTGCCAGCAGCCTGCGGTTGGGAGGAGAAAAACTGTTTTTT.

V gene TRBV5-6 combines with J gene TRBJ2-3, with 9 bases lining up with TRBD2. V lost 4 bases to trimming and J lost 0 bases; unmatched junction nucleotides: 3. Germline V gives CDR1 SGHDT, CDR2 YYEEEE. The CDR3 consists of 15 residues. CDR3: CASSDGTSSTDTQYF. In DNA form, the CDR3 reads TGTGCCAGCAGCGACGGGACTAGCAGCACAGATACGCAGTATTTT. The complete variable domain, with remaining parts taken from reference TRBV5-6 and TRBJ2-3, reads DAGVTQSPTHLIKTRGQQVTLRCSPKSGHDTVSWYQQALGQGPQFIFQYYEEEERQRGNFPDRFSGHQFPNYSSELNVNALLLGDSALYLCASSDGTSSTDTQYFGPGTRLTVL.

This clone was observed once. The chain joins TRBV5-6 to TRBJ2-7; 14 bases agree with TRBD2. CDR1 is SGHDT and CDR2 is YYEEEE in the germline V gene. V gave up 4 bases and J gave up 5 bases; unmatched junction bases: 14. This CDR3 contains 18 residues. The CDR3 here is CASSPARRLAGGPNEQYF. The CDR3 region has the DNA TGTGCCAGCAGCCCTGCTCGCAGACTAGCGGGAGGGCCTAACGAGCAGTACTTC. Together with reference TRBV5-6 and TRBJ2-7, the CDR3 gives the full variable domain: DAGVTQSPTHLIKTRGQQVTLRCSPKSGHDTVSWYQQALGQGPQFIFQYYEEEERQRGNFPDRFSGHQFPNYSSELNVNALLLGDSALYLCASSPARRLAGGPNEQYFGPGTRLTVT.

The chain is built from TRBV4-3 and TRBJ2-7; 10 nucleotides match TRBD2. The CDR3 totals 17 residues. V shed 1 base, J shed 1 base, and the junction held 7 bases outside the gene matches. In germline, CDR1 is LGHNA, CDR2 YSLEER. The CDR3 spells CASSQGIVAGGSYEQYF. The CDR3 nucleotides are TGCGCCAGCAGCCAAGGCATTGTAGCGGGAGGTTCCTACGAGCAGTACTTC.

This chain uses TRBV4-1 with TRBJ2-2; TRBD1 matches at 10 bases. The V gene end was trimmed by 6 bases and the J gene end by 7 bases; junction bases not matched to a gene: 5. Germline CDR1 and CDR2: MGHRA and YSYEKL. The CDR3 has 14 amino acids. The CDR3 DNA sequence: TGCGCCAGCAGTGACAGGGGGCGCTTCGGGGAGCTGTTTTTT. It yields the protein CASSDRGRFGELFF.

The chain's CDR3 is CASSSGTGDYEQYF. CDR3 sequence (DNA): TGTGCCAGCAGTTCCGGGACAGGGGACTACGAGCAGTACTTC. This chain links TRBV11-3 with TRBJ2-7, with 10 nucleotides matching TRBD1. The germline V gene has CDR1 SGHNT and CDR2 YENEEA. Trimming at V came to 6 bases and at J to 3 bases, leaving 5 bases not matched to a gene. The CDR3 length is 14 residues.

This rearrangement joins TRBV7-2 to TRBJ2-5, with 11 positions matching TRBD2. CDR1 is SGHTA, CDR2 FQGNSA, per germline. V lost 6 bases, J lost 2 bases, and 11 bases stayed unmatched. The CDR3 contains 17 residues. For the CDR3, the DNA is TGTGCCAGCAGGTTAACTAGCGGGAGCTACTTTCAAGAGACCCAGTACTTC. Translated, it gives CASRLTSGSYFQETQYF.

The rearrangement joins TRBV7-3 to TRBJ2-5; 7 bases agree with TRBD2. The CDR3 loop spans 14 amino acids. V dropped 5 bases and J dropped 4; count of bases not matched to a gene: 7. Germline lookup yields CDR1 SGHTA and CDR2 FQGTGA. DNA of the CDR3: TGTGCCAGCAGCCCAGGACTAGGAGGAGAGACCCAGTACTTC. Amino acid sequence: CASSPGLGGETQYF.

The chain couples TRBV6-6 to TRBJ2-7; perhaps TRBD1 as D (5 bases). Germline V gene data show CDR1 as MNHNY and CDR2 as SVGAGI (reference sequence). CDR3 size: 14 residues. V was trimmed by 5 bases and J by 6 bases, leaving 17 bases between them. The CDR3 DNA reads as TGTGCCAGCAGTCCCTTTCCAGGGATCAGCGAGCAGTACTTC. Encoded protein: CASSPFPGISEQYF.

This chain uses TRBV7-6 with TRBJ1-1, with D unresolved. Germline V gene data show CDR1 as SGHVS and CDR2 as FNYEAQ. The CDR3 has 13 residues. The V gene lost 3 bases and the J gene lost 0 bases, with 5 bases spanning the gap. The CDR3: CASSLFMNTEAFF. In DNA form, the CDR3 reads TGTGCCAGCAGCTTGTTTATGAACACTGAAGCTTTCTTT.

V and J are TRBV6-6 and TRBJ2-7; TRBD2 matches at 9 bases. CDR3 length: 14 residues. The germline V gene encodes CDR1 MNHNY and CDR2 SVGAGI (reference sequence). V shed 5 bases, J shed 2 bases, and the junction held 4 bases outside the gene matches. The CDR3 is CASSVTSGPYEQYF. The CDR3 DNA reads as TGTGCCAGCAGTGTGACTAGCGGCCCCTACGAGCAGTACTTC.